The T cell receptor beta chain described here comes from a study of T-cell reconstitution after alpha-beta-depleted transplantation in children. Study results and limitations: As was reported, about two months after transplant, alpha-beta T cells came from several hundred expanded graft clones. A year post-transplant, T-cell counts and diversity derived mostly from newly produced T cells.

This clonotype was seen a few times. Its cognate antigen is unknown. Germline-derived CDR1 and CDR2 are SGHRS and YFSETQ. This CDR3 comprises 15 residues. V gave up 1 base and J gave up 10 bases, with 18 bases separating them. Unique molecular identifiers tagged the TCRbeta library. TCRdb reprocessed the PCR reads with MiXCR, giving one entry per CDR3 protein. The sample has 550,000 to 800,000 distinct CDR3 sequences, less than 15% seen once. Material: PBMCs, obtained before TCRalphabeta/CD19-depleted stem cell transplant. The J gene is TRBJ2-1, the V gene TRBV5-1, with D possibly TRBD2 on 7 matching bases. The TCR originated in a girl aged 2 to 10 with congenital amegakaryocytic thrombocytopenia, due to receive a stem cell transplant. CDR3 in amino acids: CASSLSLADTGEQFF. The CDR3 nucleotides read TGCGCCAGCAGCTTGAGCCTAGCGGATACAGGGGAGCAGTTCTTC. The entire variable domain, with the rest obtained from reference TRBV5-1 and TRBJ2-1, is as follows: KAGVTQTPRYLIKTRGQQVTLSCSPISGHRSVSWYQQTPGQGLQFLFEYFSETQRNKGNFPGRFSGRQFSNSRSEMNVSTLELGDSALYLCASSLSLADTGEQFFGPGTRLTVL.